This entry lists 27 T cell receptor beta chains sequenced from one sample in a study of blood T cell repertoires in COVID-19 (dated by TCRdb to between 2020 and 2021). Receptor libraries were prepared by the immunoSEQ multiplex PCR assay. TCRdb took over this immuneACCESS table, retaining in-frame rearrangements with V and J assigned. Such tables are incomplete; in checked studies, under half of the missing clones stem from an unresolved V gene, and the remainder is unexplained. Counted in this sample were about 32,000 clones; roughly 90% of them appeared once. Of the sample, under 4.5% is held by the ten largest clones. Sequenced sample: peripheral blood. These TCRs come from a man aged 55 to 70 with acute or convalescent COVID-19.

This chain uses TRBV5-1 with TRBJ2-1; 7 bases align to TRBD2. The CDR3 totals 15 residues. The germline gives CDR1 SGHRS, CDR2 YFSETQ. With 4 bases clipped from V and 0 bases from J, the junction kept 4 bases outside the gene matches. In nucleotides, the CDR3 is TGCGCCAGCAGCCCTTGGACTAGCTCCTACAATGAGCAGTTCTTC. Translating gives CASSPWTSSYNEQFF.

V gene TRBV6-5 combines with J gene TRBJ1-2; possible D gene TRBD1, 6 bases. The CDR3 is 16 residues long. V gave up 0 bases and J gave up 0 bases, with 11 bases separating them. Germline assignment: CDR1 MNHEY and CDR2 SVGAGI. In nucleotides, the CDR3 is TGTGCCAGCAGTTACTCTGGACAGCGATCTAACTATGGCTACACCTTC. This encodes CASSYSGQRSNYGYTF.

The DNA of the CDR3 is TGTGCCAGCAGCCAAGATTGGAACGGGGACTACGAGCAGTACTTC. Its translation: CASSQDWNGDYEQYF. The rearrangement uses TRBV14 and TRBJ2-7; TRBD2 is a possible D gene (5 bases). Trimming took off 0 bases at V and 3 bases at J, with 12 bases between the two ends. The CDR3 consists of 15 residues. Germline assignment: CDR1 SGHDN and CDR2 FVKESK.

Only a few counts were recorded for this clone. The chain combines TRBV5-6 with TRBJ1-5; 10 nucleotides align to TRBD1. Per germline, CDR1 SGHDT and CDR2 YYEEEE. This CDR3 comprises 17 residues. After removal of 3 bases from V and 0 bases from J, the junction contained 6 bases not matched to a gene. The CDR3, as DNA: TGTGCCAGCAGCTCCGGGACAGGGGATTATAGCAATCAGCCCCAGCATTTT. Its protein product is CASSSGTGDYSNQPQHF.

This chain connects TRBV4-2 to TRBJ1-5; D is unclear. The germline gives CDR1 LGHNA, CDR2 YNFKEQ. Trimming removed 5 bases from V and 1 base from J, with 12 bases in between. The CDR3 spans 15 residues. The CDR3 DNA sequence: TGTGCCAGCAGCTCGGGTTTACGGAGCAATCAGCCCCAGCATTTT. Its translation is CASSSGLRSNQPQHF.

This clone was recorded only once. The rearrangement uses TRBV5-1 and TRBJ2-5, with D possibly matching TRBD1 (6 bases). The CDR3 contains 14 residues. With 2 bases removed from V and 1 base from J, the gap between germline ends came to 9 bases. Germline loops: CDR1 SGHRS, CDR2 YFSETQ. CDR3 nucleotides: TGCGCCAGCAGCTTTCAGGGGTCCCAAGAGACCCAGTACTTC. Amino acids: CASSFQGSQETQYF.

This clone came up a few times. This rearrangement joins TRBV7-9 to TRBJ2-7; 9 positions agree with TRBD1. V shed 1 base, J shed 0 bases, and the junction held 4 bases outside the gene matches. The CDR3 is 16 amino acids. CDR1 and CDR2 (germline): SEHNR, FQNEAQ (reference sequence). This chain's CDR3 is CASSLGGTGRSYEQYV. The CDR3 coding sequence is TGTGCCAGCAGCTTAGGAGGGACAGGGCGCTCCTACGAGCAGTACGTC.

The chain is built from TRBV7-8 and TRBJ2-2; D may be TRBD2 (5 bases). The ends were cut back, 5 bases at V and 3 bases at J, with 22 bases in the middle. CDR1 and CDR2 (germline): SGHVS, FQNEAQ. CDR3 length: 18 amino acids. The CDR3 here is CASSPVEGVLEDTGELFF. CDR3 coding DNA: TGTGCCAGCAGCCCGGTTGAGGGAGTCCTTGAGGACACCGGGGAGCTGTTTTTT.

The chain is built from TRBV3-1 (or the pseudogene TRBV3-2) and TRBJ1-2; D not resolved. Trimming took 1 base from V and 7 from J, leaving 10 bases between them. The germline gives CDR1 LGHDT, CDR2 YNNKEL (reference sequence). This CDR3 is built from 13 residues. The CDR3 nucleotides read TGTGCCAGCAGCCAAGCACCTTACAGTGGCTACACCTTC. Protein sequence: CASSQAPYSGYTF.

For the CDR3, the DNA is TGTGCCAGTAGTATAGCCGGGGTAAAAACAAGCAATCAGCCCCAGCATTTT. Translation gives CASSIAGVKTSNQPQHF. This chain uses TRBV19 with TRBJ1-5; no clear D. There are 17 residues in the CDR3. Between the trimmed V and J ends, which lost 1 base and 1 base, there was a span of 14 bases. Germline loops: CDR1 LNHDA, CDR2 SQIVND (reference sequence).

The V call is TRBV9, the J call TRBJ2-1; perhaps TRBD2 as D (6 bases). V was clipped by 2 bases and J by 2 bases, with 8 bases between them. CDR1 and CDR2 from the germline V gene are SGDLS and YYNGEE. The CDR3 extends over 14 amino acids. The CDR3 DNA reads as TGTGCCAGCAGCGTCGGGAGTACCTACAATGAGCAGTTCTTC. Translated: CASSVGSTYNEQFF. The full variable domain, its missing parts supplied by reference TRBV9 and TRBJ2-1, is DSGVTQTPKHLITATGQRVTLRCSPRSGDLSVYWYQQSLDQGLQFLIQYYNGEERAKGNILERFSAQQFPDLHSELNLSSLELGDSALYFCASSVGSTYNEQFFGPGTRLTVL.

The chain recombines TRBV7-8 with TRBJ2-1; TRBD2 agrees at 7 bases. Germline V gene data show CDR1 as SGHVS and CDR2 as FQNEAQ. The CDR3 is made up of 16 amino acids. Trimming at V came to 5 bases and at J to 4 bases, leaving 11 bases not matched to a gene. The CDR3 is CASSPLVGGPYNEQFF. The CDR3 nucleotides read TGTGCCAGCAGCCCACTGGTGGGAGGGCCGTACAATGAGCAGTTCTTC.

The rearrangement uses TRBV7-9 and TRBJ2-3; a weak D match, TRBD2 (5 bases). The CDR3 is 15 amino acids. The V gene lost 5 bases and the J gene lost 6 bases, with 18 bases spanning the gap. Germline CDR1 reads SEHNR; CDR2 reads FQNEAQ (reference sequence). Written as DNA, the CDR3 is TGTGCCAGCAGCCCAGGACTTCTAAGGTGGGATACGCAGTATTTT. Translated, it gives CASSPGLLRWDTQYF.

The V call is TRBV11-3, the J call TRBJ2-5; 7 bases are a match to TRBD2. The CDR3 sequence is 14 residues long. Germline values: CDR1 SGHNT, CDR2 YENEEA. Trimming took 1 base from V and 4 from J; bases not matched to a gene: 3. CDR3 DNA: TGTGCCAGCAGCTTAGGGGCTAGCGGAGAGACCCAGTACTTC. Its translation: CASSLGASGETQYF.

The CDR3 region is CAWSGAVLSGNTIYF. CDR3 sequence (DNA): TGTGCCTGGAGTGGGGCAGTACTCTCTGGAAACACCATATATTTT. This rearrangement joins TRBV30 to TRBJ1-3, with D unclear. This CDR3 is built from 15 residues. Between the trimmed V and J ends, which lost 1 base and 0 bases, there was a span of 10 bases. Germline V CDR1 and CDR2: GTSNPN, SVGIG (reference sequence).

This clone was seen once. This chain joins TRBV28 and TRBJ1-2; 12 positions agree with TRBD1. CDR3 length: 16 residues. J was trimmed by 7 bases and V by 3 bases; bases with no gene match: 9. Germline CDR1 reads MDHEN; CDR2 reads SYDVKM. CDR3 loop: CASSLLPGQGAGGYTF. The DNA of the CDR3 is TGTGCCAGCAGTTTGCTCCCGGGACAGGGGGCGGGTGGCTACACCTTC.

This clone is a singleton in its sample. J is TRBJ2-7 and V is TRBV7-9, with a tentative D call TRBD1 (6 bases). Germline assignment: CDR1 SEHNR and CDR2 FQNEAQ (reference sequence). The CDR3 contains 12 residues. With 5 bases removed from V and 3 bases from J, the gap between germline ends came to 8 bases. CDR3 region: CASSNRDYEQYF. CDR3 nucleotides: TGTGCCAGCAGCAACAGGGACTACGAGCAGTACTTC.

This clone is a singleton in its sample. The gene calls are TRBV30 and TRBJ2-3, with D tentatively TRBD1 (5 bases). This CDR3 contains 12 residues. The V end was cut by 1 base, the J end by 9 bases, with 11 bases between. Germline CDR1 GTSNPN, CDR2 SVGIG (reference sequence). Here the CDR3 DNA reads TGTGCCTGGAGTGAGGGGCTCCCCACGCAGTATTTT. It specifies CAWSEGLPTQYF.

CDR3 residues: CASGMGQDYGYTF. In DNA, the CDR3 is TGTGCTAGTGGCATGGGACAGGACTATGGCTACACCTTC. The chain employs TRBV12-5 and TRBJ1-2; 8 bases fit TRBD1. Per the germline V gene, CDR1 is LGHNT and CDR2 is FRNRAP. The CDR3 length is 13 residues. The V segment lost 6 bases and the J segment 3 bases; nucleotides outside the gene matches: 3. Together with reference TRBV12-5 and TRBJ1-2, the CDR3 gives the full variable domain: DARVTQTPRHKVTEMGQEVTMRCQPILGHNTVFWYRQTMMQGLELLAYFRNRAPLDDSGMPKDRFSAEMPDATLATLKIQPSEPRDSAVYFCASGMGQDYGYTFGSGTRLTVV.

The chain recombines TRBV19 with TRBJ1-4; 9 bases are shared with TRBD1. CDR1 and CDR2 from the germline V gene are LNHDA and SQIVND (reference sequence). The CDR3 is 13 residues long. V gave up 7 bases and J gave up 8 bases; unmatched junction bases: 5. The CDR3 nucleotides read TGTGCCAGTACTGGGACAGGGAGAGAAAAACTGTTTTTT. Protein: CASTGTGREKLFF.

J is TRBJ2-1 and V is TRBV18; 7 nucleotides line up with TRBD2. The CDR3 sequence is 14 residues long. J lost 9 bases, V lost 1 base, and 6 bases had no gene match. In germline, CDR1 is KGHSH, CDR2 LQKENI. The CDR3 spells CASSPQEAGVEQFF. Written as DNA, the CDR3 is TGTGCCAGCTCACCACAGGAGGCGGGAGTTGAGCAGTTCTTC.

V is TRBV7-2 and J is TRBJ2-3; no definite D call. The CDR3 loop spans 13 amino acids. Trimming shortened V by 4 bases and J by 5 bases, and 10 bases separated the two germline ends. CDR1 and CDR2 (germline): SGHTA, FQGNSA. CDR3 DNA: TGTGCCAGCAGCTCCCATTCTATAGATACGCAGTATTTT. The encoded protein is CASSSHSIDTQYF.

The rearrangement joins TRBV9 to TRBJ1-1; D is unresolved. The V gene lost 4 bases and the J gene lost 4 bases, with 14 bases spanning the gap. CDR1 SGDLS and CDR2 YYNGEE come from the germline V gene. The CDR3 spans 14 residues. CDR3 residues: CASSPHLVATEAFF. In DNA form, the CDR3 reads TGTGCCAGCAGCCCTCACTTGGTAGCCACTGAAGCTTTCTTT.

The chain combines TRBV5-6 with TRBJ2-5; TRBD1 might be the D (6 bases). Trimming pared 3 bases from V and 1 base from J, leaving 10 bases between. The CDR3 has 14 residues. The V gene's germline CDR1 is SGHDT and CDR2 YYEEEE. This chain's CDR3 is CASSSWDTQETQYF. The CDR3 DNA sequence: TGTGCCAGCAGCTCTTGGGACACCCAAGAGACCCAGTACTTC.

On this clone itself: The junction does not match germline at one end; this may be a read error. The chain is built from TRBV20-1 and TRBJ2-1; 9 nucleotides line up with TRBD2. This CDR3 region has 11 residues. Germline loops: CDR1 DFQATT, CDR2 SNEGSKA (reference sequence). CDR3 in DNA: TGCAGTGCTAGTATCGCGGGAGGGTTGGTCTTC. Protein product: CSASIAGGLVF.

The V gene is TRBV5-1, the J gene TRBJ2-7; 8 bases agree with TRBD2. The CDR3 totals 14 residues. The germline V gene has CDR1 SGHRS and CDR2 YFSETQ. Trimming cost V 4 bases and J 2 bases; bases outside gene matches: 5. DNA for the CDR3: TGCGCCAGCAGCGTCACAGCGGGAGCCTACGAGCAGTACGTC. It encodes CASSVTAGAYEQYV.

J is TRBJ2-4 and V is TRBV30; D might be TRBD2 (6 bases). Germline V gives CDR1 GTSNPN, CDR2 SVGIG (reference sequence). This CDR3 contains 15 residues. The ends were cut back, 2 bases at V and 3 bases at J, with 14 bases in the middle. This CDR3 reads CAWSPGQGGKNIQYF. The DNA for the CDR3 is TGTGCCTGGAGTCCGGGCCAGGGAGGCAAAAACATTCAGTACTTC.